The 26 T cell receptor beta chains below come from one sample, sequenced in a study of early T cells in non-severe SARS-CoV-2 infection. TCRdb called the 5' RACE reads again in MiXCR, with one record for every CDR3 protein. The top ten hold around 1.5% of the sample, which has just over 80,000 distinct CDR3 sequences, approximately 14% seen once. Sequenced material: whole blood. These receptors all come from an adult who was a healthcare worker with PCR-confirmed SARS-CoV-2 infection or an uninfected control (not recorded which).

There are a few counts of this clonotype. The chain links TRBV7-8 to TRBJ2-5, with a possible D match to TRBD1 (6 bases). Per germline, CDR1 SGHVS and CDR2 FQNEAQ. The CDR3 has 16 amino acids. Trimming stripped 1 base from V and 3 bases from J, with 15 bases between. As DNA, the CDR3 is TGTGCCAGCAGCTTAGGGCCGCGGACAGCCAAAGAGACCCAGTACTTC. Translated: CASSLGPRTAKETQYF.

The gene calls are TRBV10-3 and TRBJ2-3; TRBD1 matches 8 bases. The V and J ends lost 7 bases and 0 bases, in that order; junction bases with no gene match: 9. The germline V gene has CDR1 ENHRY and CDR2 SYGVKD. The CDR3 length is 16 residues. This CDR3 is CAITPTGDPSTDTQYF. The DNA for the CDR3 is TGTGCCATCACTCCGACAGGGGATCCCAGCACAGATACGCAGTATTTT.

In its sample, this clonotype was seen many times. V usage is TRBV4-3 and J usage is TRBJ2-7; weak D call: TRBD2 (5 bases). This CDR3 comprises 14 residues. V lost 0 bases and J lost 5, with 11 bases in between. The germline gives CDR1 LGHNA, CDR2 YSLEER. Here the CDR3 DNA reads TGCGCCAGCAGCCAAGAACTAGTCGCCAACGAGCAGTACTTC. Translated, it gives CASSQELVANEQYF.

The chain is built from TRBV6-5 and TRBJ2-7, with 12 nucleotides matching TRBD1. This CDR3 region has 15 residues. Germline V CDR1 and CDR2: MNHEY, SVGAGI. With V trimmed by 3 bases and J by 2 bases, 2 bases remained unmatched. The CDR3 here is CASSYRDRGPYEQYF. Here the CDR3 DNA reads TGTGCCAGCAGTTATCGGGACAGGGGGCCCTACGAGCAGTACTTC.

The chain's CDR3 is CASSLETGGVGEKLFF. CDR3 nucleotide sequence: TGTGCCAGCAGTTTAGAGACAGGGGGCGTAGGTGAAAAACTGTTTTTT. This chain links TRBV12-3 or TRBV12-4 with TRBJ1-4; 10 nucleotides match TRBD1. This CDR3 comprises 16 residues. J gave up 7 bases and V 1 base, and 6 bases lay outside the gene matches.

In this sample, this clonotype turned up a few times. J is TRBJ2-1 and V is TRBV9; 10 nucleotides align to TRBD2. With V trimmed by 4 bases and J by 5 bases, 9 bases remained unmatched. This CDR3 contains 16 residues. Per the germline V gene, CDR1 is SGDLS and CDR2 is YYNGEE. CDR3 bases: TGTGCCAGCAGCTTAGAACTAGCGGGGTTCAACAATGAGCAGTTCTTC. Translating gives CASSLELAGFNNEQFF.

This chain connects TRBV20-1 to TRBJ1-5; D remains ambiguous. Germline assignment: CDR1 DFQATT and CDR2 SNEGSKA (reference sequence). The CDR3 length is 14 residues. V was pared by 3 bases and J by 1 base, with 10 bases between. Here the CDR3 DNA reads TGCAGTGCTAGGATGGGGTCAAGCAATCAGCCCCAGCATTTT. Translating gives CSARMGSSNQPQHF.

This clonotype was recorded only once. The gene calls are TRBV2 and TRBJ2-5; D tentatively reads TRBD1 or TRBD2 (5 bases each). CDR1 and CDR2 from the germline V gene are SNHLY and FYNNEI. The CDR3 has 13 amino acids. The CDR3 protein is CASGTSVGETQYF. CDR3 nucleotides: TGTGCTAGTGGGACCTCGGTGGGGGAGACCCAGTACTTC.

This clonotype was seen many times. The chain links TRBV6-2 or TRBV6-3 to TRBJ2-1, with D unclear. Germline V gene lookup returns CDR1 MNHEY and CDR2 SVGEGT. V was pared by 7 bases and J by 8 bases, with 12 bases between. This CDR3 has 12 residues. CDR3 sequence: CASTYRPDEQFF. The CDR3 DNA reads TGTGCCAGCACCTACCGGCCCGATGAGCAGTTCTTC.

This clonotype was picked up many times. The CDR3 sequence is CASSSPRAGDPLGETQYF. CDR3 bases: TGTGCCAGTAGTAGCCCTAGAGCGGGGGATCCTCTGGGGGAGACCCAGTACTTC. The chain has TRBV19 and TRBJ2-5, with TRBD2 matching 8 bases. The CDR3 runs to 18 residues. V shed 4 bases, J shed 5 bases, and the junction held 18 bases outside the gene matches. Germline V lookup: CDR1 LNHDA, CDR2 SQIVND (reference sequence). The full variable domain, completed using reference TRBV19 and TRBJ2-5, is DGGITQSPKYLFRKEGQNVTLSCEQNLNHDAMYWYRQDPGQGLRLIYYSQIVNDFQKGDIAEGYSVSREKKESFPLTVTSAQKNPTAFYLCASSSPRAGDPLGETQYFGPGTRLLVL.

This clonotype was seen a handful of times. V gene TRBV5-1 combines with J gene TRBJ2-5; 7 nucleotides match TRBD2. J was trimmed by 3 bases and V by 0 bases; bases with no gene match: 2. Per germline, CDR1 SGHRS and CDR2 YFSETQ. CDR3 length: 14 amino acids. The CDR3 DNA sequence: TGCGCCAGCAGCTTGGGCGCGGGGGAAGAGACCCAGTACTTC. The encoded protein is CASSLGAGEETQYF.

The table lists this clonotype with a few counts. J is TRBJ2-7 and V is TRBV25-1, with D possibly matching TRBD1 (5 bases). Per germline, CDR1 MGHDK and CDR2 SYGVNS. The germline V and J ends were trimmed by 1 base and 5 bases, with 15 bases remaining between them. The CDR3 spans 15 residues. The CDR3 reads CASSELGAGKNEQYF. Written as DNA, the CDR3 is TGTGCCAGCAGTGAATTAGGGGCAGGGAAGAACGAGCAGTACTTC.

This chain uses TRBV10-2 with TRBJ1-1; TRBD1 aligns across 7 bases. After removal of 7 bases from V and 3 bases from J, the junction contained 8 bases not matched to a gene. The CDR3 sequence is 14 residues long. Looked up from germline, CDR1 is WSHSY and CDR2 is SAAADI. The CDR3 sequence: CASIGQGGHTEAFF. Here the CDR3 DNA reads TGCGCCAGCATCGGGCAGGGGGGCCACACTGAAGCTTTCTTT.

This clonotype was seen many times. V gene TRBV20-1 combines with J gene TRBJ2-2, with 11 bases aligning to TRBD2. CDR1 and CDR2 from the germline V gene are DFQATT and SNEGSKA (reference sequence). The CDR3 contains 14 residues. V shed 2 bases and J 8 bases; nucleotides not matched to a gene: 4. The CDR3 protein is CSARRTSGLGELFF. CDR3 DNA: TGCAGTGCTAGACGGACTAGCGGGTTAGGGGAGCTGTTTTTT.

V and J are TRBV3-1 and TRBJ1-1, with no clear D. The length of the CDR3 is 17 residues. CDR1 is LGHDT, CDR2 YNNKEL, per germline (reference sequence). The V gene lost 0 bases and the J gene lost 1 base, with 15 bases spanning the gap. This chain's CDR3 is CASSQDRVRQENTEAFF. In DNA form, the CDR3 reads TGTGCCAGCAGCCAAGATCGGGTTAGGCAGGAGAACACTGAAGCTTTCTTT.

This chain joins TRBV29-1 and TRBJ2-3; D not certain. From germline, CDR1 is SQVTM and CDR2 ANQGSEA. V dropped 3 bases and J dropped 4 bases, with 11 bases sitting between them. CDR3 length: 13 residues. CDR3 DNA sequence: TGCAGCGTTGATCCGAAGGTGGCAGATACGCAGTATTTT. This translates into CSVDPKVADTQYF.

This clonotype was observed many times. V and J are TRBV18 and TRBJ1-1; the D gene is possibly TRBD1 (6 bases). V was cut by 8 bases and J by 3 bases, with 16 bases left in between. The CDR3 spans 14 residues. CDR1 is KGHSH, CDR2 LQKENI, per germline. The CDR3 nucleotides read TGTGCCAGCAGGGGGGCACGGATGCACACTGAAGCTTTCTTT. This gives the protein CASRGARMHTEAFF.

In its sample, this clonotype was seen a few times. This chain joins TRBV5-8 and TRBJ2-3; D gene uncertain. Germline-derived CDR1 and CDR2 are SGHTS and YDEGEE. The CDR3 runs to 13 residues. V lost 1 base, J lost 4 bases, and 7 bases lay in between. The CDR3 region has the DNA TGTGCCAGCAGCTTGAGACTCGCAGATACGCAGTATTTT. Translating it yields CASSLRLADTQYF.

This clonotype was found many times. The CDR3: CASLGTQRTGELFF. CDR3 in DNA: TGTGCCAGCCTCGGGACTCAGCGGACCGGGGAGCTGTTTTTT. This sequence joins TRBV12-3 or TRBV12-4 and TRBJ2-2; TRBD2 might be the D (6 bases). The CDR3 has 14 amino acids. The germline V and J ends were trimmed by 8 bases and 5 bases, with 15 bases remaining between them.

The genes are TRBV27 and TRBJ1-1; D uncertain. In germline, CDR1 is MNHEY, CDR2 SMNVEV (reference sequence). V dropped 3 bases and J dropped 0 bases, with 11 bases sitting between them. CDR3 length: 15 residues. The CDR3 protein is CASSLWGWMNTEAFF. In nucleotides, the CDR3 is TGTGCCAGCAGTTTGTGGGGTTGGATGAACACTGAAGCTTTCTTT.

In this sample, this clonotype turned up many times. The chain combines TRBV25-1 with TRBJ1-1; D is possibly TRBD1 (5 bases). In germline, CDR1 is MGHDK, CDR2 SYGVNS. There are 16 residues in the CDR3. V was shortened by 3 bases and J by 8 bases, with 22 bases between the two germline ends. The CDR3 DNA reads as TGTGCCAGCAGTGACACCCTAGGGAAGGGGCCGGACGAAGCTTTCTTT. This translates into CASSDTLGKGPDEAFF.

The chain joins TRBV6-1 to TRBJ2-7; no clear D. V lost 6 bases and J lost 9, with 15 bases in between. CDR3 length equals 12 residues. CDR1 MNHNS and CDR2 SASEGT come from the germline V gene. CDR3 coding DNA: TGTGCCAGCAGAGTGAGGCCCTCCGGGCAGTACTTC. Translation gives CASRVRPSGQYF.

This chain connects TRBV30 to TRBJ1-3, with D perhaps matching TRBD1 (5 bases). This CDR3 has 15 amino acids. Germline lookup yields CDR1 GTSNPN and CDR2 SVGIG (reference sequence). V shed 5 bases and J shed 0 bases, with 14 bases lying between them. For the CDR3, the DNA is TGTGCCTGGTCTGGGACTATGACCTCTGGAAACACCATATATTTT. It codes for CAWSGTMTSGNTIYF.

This clonotype was counted a few times. The V and J genes are TRBV18 and TRBJ1-2, with D possibly TRBD1 on 5 matching bases. Per the germline V gene, CDR1 is KGHSH and CDR2 is LQKENI. The CDR3 has 14 amino acids. Trimming stripped 3 bases from V and 0 bases from J, with 8 bases between. The CDR3 protein is CASSPGGSNYGYTF. As DNA, the CDR3 is TGTGCCAGCTCACCTGGGGGATCTAACTATGGCTACACCTTC.

There are a few counts of this clonotype. The chain combines TRBV15 with TRBJ1-3; 8 bases fit TRBD1. After removal of 0 bases from V and 0 bases from J, the junction contained 4 bases not matched to a gene. CDR1 is LNHNV, CDR2 YYDKDF, per germline (reference sequence). The CDR3 runs to 17 residues. The CDR3 sequence is CATSRDRDRSSGNTIYF. The CDR3 nucleotides read TGTGCCACCAGCAGAGACCGGGACAGGAGCTCTGGAAACACCATATATTTT.

There are many counts of this clonotype. The chain links TRBV11-1 to TRBJ2-1; D not certain. The CDR3 runs 14 residues. Germline values: CDR1 SGHAT, CDR2 FQDESV (reference sequence). Trimming pared 3 bases from V and 7 bases from J, leaving 13 bases between. CDR3 residues: CASSFPQTRNEQFF. CDR3 coding DNA: TGTGCCAGCAGCTTCCCTCAGACCAGGAATGAGCAGTTCTTC.